Following are 20 T cell receptor beta chains from one sample sequenced in a study of Ad26.COV2.S vaccination and SARS-CoV-2 variants. Treatment reported: 15 to 20 received Ad26.COV2.S at low or high dose, single or two shots; roughly five received placebo; per-sample allocation not given. Collection of samples fell on day 63 after the first vaccine or placebo injection. Profiling relied on immunoSEQ multiplex PCR, and the TCRdb table lists in-frame clones only, not all of them. The repertoire consists of roughly 400,000 clones, with 90% occurring once and the leading ten covering roughly 3.9%. The specimen was peripheral blood, collected in a trial of Ad26.COV2.S vaccine versus placebo. These receptors were taken from a person aged 18-60 years who received the Ad26.COV2.S COVID-19 vaccine or a placebo.

J is TRBJ2-7 and V is TRBV7-2, with D tentatively TRBD1 (7 bases). V was shortened by 6 bases and J by 0 bases, with 12 bases between the two germline ends. The V gene's germline CDR1 is SGHTA and CDR2 FQGNSA. The CDR3 totals 14 residues. The CDR3 loop reads CASSRQGGSYEQYF. In DNA form, the CDR3 reads TGTGCCAGCAGTCGCCAGGGGGGCTCCTACGAGCAGTACTTC.

J is TRBJ2-7 and V is TRBV5-3; no firm D call. TRBV5-3 is identified as an open reading frame with a role that is uncertain. Trimming took off 0 bases at V and 4 bases at J, with 8 bases between the two ends. The CDR3 runs 13 residues. The CDR3 sequence: CARSLVRRYEQYF. CDR3 nucleotide sequence: TGTGCCAGAAGCTTGGTAAGGCGGTACGAGCAGTACTTC.

The chain couples TRBV21-1 to TRBJ1-1; TRBD1 is the table's D call and was not checked against the DNA. TRBV21-1 is termed a pseudogene. The CDR3 contains 12 residues. In DNA form, the CDR3 reads TGTGCCAGCACCCGGACAGGATTTGAAGCTTTCTTT. It is translated as CASTRTGFEAFF.

The J gene is TRBJ1-2, the V gene TRBV27; D may be TRBD1 (5 bases). This CDR3 has 16 amino acids. V gave up 2 bases and J gave up 8 bases, with 21 bases separating them. The germline V gene encodes CDR1 MNHEY and CDR2 SMNVEV (reference sequence). CDR3 nucleotide sequence: TGTGCCAGCAGTTTAACAGGAGTCAATGATATAGCGGGCTACACCTTC. Protein: CASSLTGVNDIAGYTF.

V and J are TRBV5-1 and TRBJ1-1; TRBD1 aligns across 10 bases. The trim removed 7 bases at V and 5 bases at J, leaving 5 bases unmatched. The CDR3 is 13 amino acids. Germline V CDR1 and CDR2: SGHRS, YFSETQ. CDR3 protein: CASAPGQGTEAFF. The CDR3 nucleotides read TGCGCCAGCGCCCCGGGACAGGGGACTGAAGCTTTCTTT.

This chain uses TRBV7-6 with TRBJ2-1; unclear D gene. Germline CDR1 SGHVS, CDR2 FNYEAQ. V was trimmed by 1 base and J by 5 bases, leaving 15 bases between them. The CDR3 is 16 residues long. Here the CDR3 DNA reads TGTGCCAGCAGCTTAGATTTTAGAAGGGCGCACAATGAGCAGTTCTTC. Translating it yields CASSLDFRRAHNEQFF.

This chain links TRBV9 with TRBJ2-3; a weak D match, TRBD1 (6 bases). This CDR3 region has 16 residues. V was cut by 4 bases and J by 0 bases, with 15 bases left in between. The V gene's germline CDR1 is SGDLS and CDR2 YYNGEE. CDR3 loop: CASSPRTDISTDTQYF. For the CDR3, the DNA is TGTGCCAGCAGCCCGAGGACAGATATAAGCACAGATACGCAGTATTTT.

J is TRBJ1-2 and V is TRBV5-1; D gene uncertain. Trimming removed 2 bases from V and 1 base from J, with 9 bases in between. The CDR3 has 14 residues. Per the germline V gene, CDR1 is SGHRS and CDR2 is YFSETQ. The DNA for the CDR3 is TGCGCCAGCAGCTTCTGGACGCTTAACTATGGCTACACCTTC. Translated: CASSFWTLNYGYTF.

The rearrangement joins TRBV11-3 to TRBJ2-2, with a tentative D call TRBD2 (5 bases). V shed 5 bases and J shed 2 bases, with 6 bases lying between them. CDR3 size: 13 residues. CDR1 is SGHNT and CDR2 is YENEEA in the germline V gene. CDR3 nucleotides: TGTGCCAGCAGCGGGAGAAACACCGGGGAGCTGTTTTTT. Its protein is CASSGRNTGELFF.

The V gene is TRBV9, the J gene TRBJ2-5; possibly TRBD1 for D (5 bases). V shed 3 bases and J shed 1 base, with 13 bases lying between them. The CDR3 contains 15 residues. The germline CDR1 and CDR2 sequences are SGDLS and YYNGEE. The CDR3 protein is CASSAGHPVQETQYF. As DNA, the CDR3 is TGTGCCAGCAGCGCAGGACACCCAGTCCAAGAGACCCAGTACTTC.

The rearrangement links TRBV3-1 (or the pseudogene TRBV3-2) to TRBJ2-2; D not certain. The CDR3 loop spans 13 amino acids. The ends were cut back, 0 bases at V and 5 bases at J, with 4 bases in the middle. CDR1 is LGHDT and CDR2 is YNNKEL in the germline V gene (reference sequence). The CDR3 nucleotides read TGTGCCAGCAGCCAAGAGGGGACCGGGGAGCTGTTTTTT. Its translation is CASSQEGTGELFF.

This rearrangement joins TRBV7-9 to TRBJ2-1, with TRBD2 matching over 10 bases. Germline V gives CDR1 SEHNR, CDR2 FQNEAQ (reference sequence). The CDR3 has 17 residues. Germline trimming cut 5 bases from V and 1 base from J; bases unmatched to any gene: 8. Here the CDR3 reads CASSRGLAEGSYNEQFF. In DNA form, the CDR3 reads TGTGCCAGCAGCCGAGGACTAGCGGAGGGGTCCTACAATGAGCAGTTCTTC.

The V call is TRBV5-1, the J call TRBJ2-3, with D possibly TRBD1 on 7 matching bases. Looked up from germline, CDR1 is SGHRS and CDR2 is YFSETQ. Deletions cut 0 bases from V and 4 bases from J, with 12 bases between. The CDR3 sequence is 15 residues long. CDR3 sequence: CASSLAGGGSDTQYF. CDR3 bases: TGCGCCAGCAGCTTGGCCGGAGGGGGCTCAGATACGCAGTATTTT. The full variable domain, its missing parts supplied by reference TRBV5-1 and TRBJ2-3, is KAGVTQTPRYLIKTRGQQVTLSCSPISGHRSVSWYQQTPGQGLQFLFEYFSETQRNKGNFPGRFSGRQFSNSRSEMNVSTLELGDSALYLCASSLAGGGSDTQYFGPGTRLTVL.

The CDR3 here is CASSFQAGRAYNEQFF. The CDR3 nucleotides read TGTGCCAGCAGTTTCCAAGCGGGACGGGCCTACAATGAGCAGTTCTTC. J is TRBJ2-1 and V is TRBV27, with 7 bases lining up with TRBD2. This CDR3 is 16 amino acids long. CDR1 is MNHEY, CDR2 SMNVEV, per germline (reference sequence). V was pared by 3 bases and J by 2 bases, with 7 bases of the junction left unmatched.

To note about this clone: At the DNA level, this CDR3 is encoded by other sequences in the same sample as well. The chain couples TRBV6-5 to TRBJ1-2, with D possibly TRBD1 on 5 matching bases. The CDR3 covers 13 residues. The ends were cut back, 0 bases at V and 7 bases at J, with 9 bases in the middle. The V gene's germline CDR1 is MNHEY and CDR2 SVGAGI. CDR3 sequence (DNA): TGTGCCAGCAGTTACTCTCGGGGGGGTGGCTACACCTTC. It is translated as CASSYSRGGGYTF.

V is TRBV9 and J is TRBJ1-2; TRBD1 aligns across 11 bases. Per the germline V gene, CDR1 is SGDLS and CDR2 is YYNGEE. This CDR3 is 14 amino acids long. The J segment lost 7 bases and the V segment lost 3 bases, leaving 5 bases of the junction unmatched. CDR3 sequence (DNA): TGTGCCAGCAGCGCCGGACAGGGGGCACCTGGCTACACCTTC. Translation gives CASSAGQGAPGYTF.

The rearrangement uses TRBV6-2 or TRBV6-3 and TRBJ2-2, with 9 bases matching TRBD1. Germline CDR1 is MNHEY and CDR2 is SVGEGT. The CDR3 is 16 amino acids. J lost 4 bases, V lost 0 bases, and 3 bases had no gene match. CDR3 sequence (DNA): TGTGCCAGCAGTTACTCGAGGACAGGGGTCACCGGGGAGCTGTTTTTT. This gives the protein CASSYSRTGVTGELFF.

This rearrangement joins TRBV28 to TRBJ1-2, with TRBD1 identical over 7 bases. CDR1 and CDR2 (germline): MDHEN, SYDVKM. V was clipped by 6 bases and J by 4 bases; unmatched bases: 8. CDR3 size: 14 residues. CDR3 sequence (DNA): TGTGCCAGCAGGCCGACAGGGCGGTCCTATGGCTACACCTTC. Amino acid sequence: CASRPTGRSYGYTF.

The chain is built from TRBV18 and TRBJ1-2; TRBD1 matches 7 bases. Germline lookup yields CDR1 KGHSH and CDR2 LQKENI. V lost 8 bases and J lost 4; bases outside the gene matches: 13. CDR3 size: 15 residues. The CDR3: CASQTGSTLIYGYTF. CDR3 bases: TGTGCCAGCCAGACAGGGTCAACACTCATCTATGGCTACACCTTC. The full variable domain, with the rest looked up from reference TRBV18 and TRBJ1-2, is NAGVMQNPRHLVRRRGQEARLRCSPMKGHSHVYWYRQLPEEGLKFMVYLQKENIIDESGMPKERFSAEFPKEGPSILRIQQVVRGDSAAYFCASQTGSTLIYGYTFGSGTRLTVV.

V is TRBV5-5 and J is TRBJ2-3, with TRBD1 identical over 11 bases. The germline gives CDR1 SGHKS, CDR2 YYEKEE (reference sequence). This CDR3 has 16 amino acids. Trimming at V came to 0 bases and at J to 4 bases, leaving 4 bases not matched to a gene. Here the CDR3 reads CASSLVGTGGADTQYF. The CDR3 nucleotides are TGTGCCAGCAGCTTGGTTGGGACAGGGGGGGCAGATACGCAGTATTTT.